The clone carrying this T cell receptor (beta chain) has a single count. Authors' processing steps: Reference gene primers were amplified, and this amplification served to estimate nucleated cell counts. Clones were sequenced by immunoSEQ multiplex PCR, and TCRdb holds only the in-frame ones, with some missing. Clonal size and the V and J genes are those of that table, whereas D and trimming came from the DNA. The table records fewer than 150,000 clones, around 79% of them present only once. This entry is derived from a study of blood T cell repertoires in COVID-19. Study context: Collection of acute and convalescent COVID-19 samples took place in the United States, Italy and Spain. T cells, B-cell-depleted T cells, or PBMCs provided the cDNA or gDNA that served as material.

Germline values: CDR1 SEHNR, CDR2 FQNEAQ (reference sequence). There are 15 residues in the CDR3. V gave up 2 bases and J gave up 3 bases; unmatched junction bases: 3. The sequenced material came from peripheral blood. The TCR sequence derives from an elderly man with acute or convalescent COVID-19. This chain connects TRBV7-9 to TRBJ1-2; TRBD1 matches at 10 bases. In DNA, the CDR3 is TGTGCCAGCAGCTTATTGGGGACAGGGGACTATGGCTACACCTTC. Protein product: CASSLLGTGDYGYTF.